One and the same sample provided the 13 T cell receptor beta chains below, sequenced in a study of blood T cell repertoires in COVID-19. Sequencing was performed with immunoSEQ multiplex PCR; in TCRdb, only in-frame clones are kept and a portion is missing. The sample has around 100,000 clones, about 85% seen once. Sequencing input: peripheral blood. The source of these receptors is a human donor in a cohort sampled during active COVID-19.

The J gene is TRBJ1-5, the V gene TRBV6-1; 9 bases map to TRBD1. The germline V gene encodes CDR1 MNHNS and CDR2 SASEGT. Losses at the gene ends were 0 bases for V and 7 bases for J; bases not matched to a gene: 7. CDR3 length: 16 residues. The CDR3 loop is CASSEAGTGLGQPQHF. The CDR3 DNA sequence: TGTGCCAGCAGTGAAGCGGGGACAGGGCTCGGACAGCCCCAGCATTTT.

The CDR3: CASSRLAGGAGANVLTF. DNA for the CDR3: TGTGCCAGCAGCCGACTAGCGGGGGGCGCCGGGGCCAACGTCCTGACTTTC. This chain connects TRBV3-1 (or the pseudogene TRBV3-2) to TRBJ2-6; the match to TRBD2 covers 13 bases. There are 17 residues in the CDR3. The trim removed 4 bases at V and 4 bases at J, leaving 4 bases unmatched. Germline V lookup: CDR1 LGHDT, CDR2 YNNKEL (reference sequence).

The V and J genes are TRBV7-3 and TRBJ2-3; the match to TRBD2 covers 9 bases. Germline assignment: CDR1 SGHTA and CDR2 FQGTGA. The CDR3 has 15 residues. V was pared by 5 bases and J by 1 base, with 4 bases of the junction left unmatched. CDR3 loop: CASSPSGGRTDTQYF. DNA of the CDR3: TGTGCCAGCAGCCCGAGCGGGGGGCGCACAGATACGCAGTATTTT.

This rearrangement joins TRBV30 to TRBJ2-7; D unclear. Trimming cost V 0 bases and J 6 bases, with 9 bases left between them. CDR1 and CDR2 (germline): GTSNPN, SVGIG (reference sequence). The CDR3 is 12 amino acids. The CDR3 sequence is CAWSVSTPEQYF. CDR3 DNA sequence: TGTGCCTGGAGTGTCTCGACACCCGAGCAGTACTTC.

The chain employs TRBV27 and TRBJ2-7, with 7 bases aligning to TRBD2. Germline V gene data show CDR1 as MNHEY and CDR2 as SMNVEV (reference sequence). The V gene end was trimmed by 0 bases and the J gene end by 2 bases; junction bases not matched to a gene: 4. The CDR3 is made up of 15 amino acids. The CDR3 DNA sequence: TGTGCCAGCAGTTTATCAATAGGACTAGCCTACGAGCAGTACTTC. The encoded protein is CASSLSIGLAYEQYF.

V and J are TRBV9 and TRBJ1-3, with a possible D match to TRBD1 (6 bases). Between the trimmed V and J ends, which lost 4 bases and 0 bases, there was a span of 14 bases. The CDR3 has 16 residues. Germline V gives CDR1 SGDLS, CDR2 YYNGEE. In nucleotides, the CDR3 is TGTGCCAGCAGCCCGGGACAACGGAGCTCTGGAAACACCATATATTTT. This encodes CASSPGQRSSGNTIYF.

The gene calls are TRBV28 and TRBJ1-6; D unclear. This CDR3 has 15 amino acids. Germline V gene sequence: CDR1 MDHEN, CDR2 SYDVKM. The V end lost 5 bases, the J end lost 5 bases, and 13 bases lay between the germline ends. The CDR3 is CASSPPRGNNSPLHF. The CDR3 nucleotides are TGTGCCAGCAGTCCTCCCCGAGGGAATAATTCACCCCTCCACTTT.

The rearrangement joins TRBV7-9 to TRBJ2-3; D is unresolved. CDR1 and CDR2 (germline): SEHNR, FQNEAQ (reference sequence). The CDR3 extends over 13 amino acids. V was clipped by 4 bases and J by 0 bases, with 5 bases between them. CDR3 in DNA: TGTGCCAGCAGCTATCCTAGCACAGATACGCAGTATTTT. As protein: CASSYPSTDTQYF.

CDR3 sequence: CASGQQGAGHSPLHF. The CDR3 DNA reads TGTGCCAGCGGCCAACAGGGGGCCGGTCATTCACCCCTCCACTTT. J is TRBJ1-6 and V is TRBV18; TRBD1 aligns across 9 bases. CDR1 is KGHSH, CDR2 LQKENI, per germline. The CDR3 loop spans 15 amino acids. After removal of 8 bases from V and 8 bases from J, the junction contained 10 bases not matched to a gene.

This rearrangement joins TRBV9 to TRBJ1-4; D perhaps matches TRBD1 (5 bases). The CDR3 length is 14 residues. Germline loops: CDR1 SGDLS, CDR2 YYNGEE. V lost 4 bases and J 5 bases, leaving 12 bases between the germline ends. CDR3 in DNA: TGTGCCAGCAGCATGGGACTGTGGAATGAAAAACTGTTTTTT. It encodes CASSMGLWNEKLFF.

This chain links TRBV6-2 or TRBV6-3 with TRBJ1-2; D is uncertain. V lost 6 bases and J lost 1, with 24 bases in between. CDR1 is MNHEY, CDR2 SVGEGT, per germline. CDR3 length: 18 residues. CDR3 amino acids: CASSPYRTAVTINYGYTF. In DNA, the CDR3 is TGTGCCAGCAGCCCTTATCGGACGGCGGTGACTATTAACTATGGCTACACCTTC.

This chain links TRBV11-2 with TRBJ2-5; TRBD1 matches 7 bases. The CDR3 is made up of 15 amino acids. The junction had 6 bases not matched to a gene; V was cut back by 1 base and J by 4 bases. Per the germline V gene, CDR1 is SGHAT and CDR2 is FQNNGV. The CDR3, as DNA: TGTGCCAGCAGCTTAGCCCCGACAGGGTTAGAGACCCAGTACTTC. Encoded protein: CASSLAPTGLETQYF. Complete variable domain (other parts from reference TRBV11-2 and TRBJ2-5): EAGVAQSPRYKIIEKRQSVAFWCNPISGHATLYWYQQILGQGPKLLIQFQNNGVVDDSQLPKDRFSAERLKGVDSTLKIQPAKLEDSAVYLCASSLAPTGLETQYFGPGTRLLVL.

Here the CDR3 DNA reads TGTGCCAGCAGCTACACGATCGGAAACACCATATATTTT. Its translation: CASSYTIGNTIYF. V is TRBV3-1 (or the pseudogene TRBV3-2) and J is TRBJ1-3; no firm D call. Germline CDR1 LGHDT, CDR2 YNNKEL (reference sequence). Trimming removed 5 bases from V and 4 bases from J, with 9 bases in between. The CDR3 runs to 13 residues.